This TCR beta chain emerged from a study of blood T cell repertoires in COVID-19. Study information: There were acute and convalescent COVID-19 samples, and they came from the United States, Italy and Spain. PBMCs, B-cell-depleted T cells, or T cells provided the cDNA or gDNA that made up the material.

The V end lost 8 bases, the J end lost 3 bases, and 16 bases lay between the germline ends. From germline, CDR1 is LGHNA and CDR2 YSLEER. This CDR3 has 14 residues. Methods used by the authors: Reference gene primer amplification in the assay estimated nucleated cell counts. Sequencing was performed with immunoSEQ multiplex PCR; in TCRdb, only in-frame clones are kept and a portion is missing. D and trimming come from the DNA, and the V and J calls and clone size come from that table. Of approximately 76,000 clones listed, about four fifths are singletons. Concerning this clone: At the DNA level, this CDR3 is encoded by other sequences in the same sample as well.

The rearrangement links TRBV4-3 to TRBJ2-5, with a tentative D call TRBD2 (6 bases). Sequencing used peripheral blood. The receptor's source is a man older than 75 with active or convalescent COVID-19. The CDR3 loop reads CASSPLPGEETQYF. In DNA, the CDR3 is TGCGCCAGCTCCCCACTCCCGGGAGAAGAGACCCAGTACTTC.